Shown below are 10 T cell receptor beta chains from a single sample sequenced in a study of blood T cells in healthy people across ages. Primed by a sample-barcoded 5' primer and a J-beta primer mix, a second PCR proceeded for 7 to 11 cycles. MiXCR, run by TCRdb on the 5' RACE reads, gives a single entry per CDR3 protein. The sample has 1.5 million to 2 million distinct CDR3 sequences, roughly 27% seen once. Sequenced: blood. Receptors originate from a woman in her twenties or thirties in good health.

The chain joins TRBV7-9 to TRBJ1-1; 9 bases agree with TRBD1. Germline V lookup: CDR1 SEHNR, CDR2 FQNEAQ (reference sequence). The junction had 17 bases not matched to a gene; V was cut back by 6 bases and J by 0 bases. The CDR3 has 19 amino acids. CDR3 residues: CASSFEPRDRASLNTEAFF. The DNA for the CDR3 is TGTGCCAGCAGTTTTGAACCCCGGGACAGGGCCTCTTTGAACACTGAAGCTTTCTTT.

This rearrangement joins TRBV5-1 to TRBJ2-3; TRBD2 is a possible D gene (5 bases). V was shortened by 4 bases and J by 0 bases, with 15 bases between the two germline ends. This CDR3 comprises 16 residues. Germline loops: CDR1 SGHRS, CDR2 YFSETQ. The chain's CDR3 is CASSPTGVGSTDTQYF. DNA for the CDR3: TGCGCCAGCAGCCCGACCGGGGTTGGAAGCACAGATACGCAGTATTTT.

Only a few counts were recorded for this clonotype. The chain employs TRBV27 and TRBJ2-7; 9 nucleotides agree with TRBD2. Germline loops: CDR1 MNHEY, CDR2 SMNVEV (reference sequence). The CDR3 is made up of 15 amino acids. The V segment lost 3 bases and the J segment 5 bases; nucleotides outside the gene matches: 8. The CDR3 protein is CASSFARGGLNEQYF. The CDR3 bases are TGTGCCAGCAGTTTCGCGCGGGGGGGCCTCAACGAGCAGTACTTC.

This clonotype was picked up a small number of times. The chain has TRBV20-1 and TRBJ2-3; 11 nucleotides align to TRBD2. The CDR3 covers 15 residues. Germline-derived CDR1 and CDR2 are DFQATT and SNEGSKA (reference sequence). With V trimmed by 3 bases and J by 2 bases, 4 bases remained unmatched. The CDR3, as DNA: TGCAGTGCTAGGAGACTAGCGGGAACCACAGATACGCAGTATTTT. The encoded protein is CSARRLAGTTDTQYF.

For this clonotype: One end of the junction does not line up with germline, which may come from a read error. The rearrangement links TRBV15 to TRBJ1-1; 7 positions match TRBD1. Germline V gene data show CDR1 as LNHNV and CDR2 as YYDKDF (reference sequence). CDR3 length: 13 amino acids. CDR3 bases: TGTGCCACCAGCTCGGACAGGAACACTGAAGTTTTCTTT. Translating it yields CATSSDRNTEVFF. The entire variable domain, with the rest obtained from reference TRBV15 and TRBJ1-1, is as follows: DAMVIQNPRYQVTQFGKPVTLSCSQTLNHNVMYWYQQKSSQAPKLLFHYYDKDFNNEADTPDNFQSRRPNTSFCFLDIRSPGLGDTAMYLCATSSDRNTEVFFGQGTRLTVV.

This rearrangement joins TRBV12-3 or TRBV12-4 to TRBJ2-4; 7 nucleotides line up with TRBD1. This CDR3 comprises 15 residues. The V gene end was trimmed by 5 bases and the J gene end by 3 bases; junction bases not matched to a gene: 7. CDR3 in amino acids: CASSPWGQSKNIQYF. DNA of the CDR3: TGTGCCAGCAGTCCTTGGGGACAGAGCAAAAACATTCAGTACTTC.

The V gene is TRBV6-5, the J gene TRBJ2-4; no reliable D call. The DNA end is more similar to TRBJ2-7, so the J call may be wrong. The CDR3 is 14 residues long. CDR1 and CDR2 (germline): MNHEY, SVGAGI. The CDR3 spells CASRRRVTLYEQYF. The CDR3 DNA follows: TGTGCCAGCAGGAGACGGGTGACACTCTACGAGCAGTACTTC.

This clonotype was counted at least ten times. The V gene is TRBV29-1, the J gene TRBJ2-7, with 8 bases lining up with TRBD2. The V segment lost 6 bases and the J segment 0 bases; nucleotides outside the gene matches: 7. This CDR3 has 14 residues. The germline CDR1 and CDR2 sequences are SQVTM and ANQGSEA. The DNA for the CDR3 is TGCAGCGTGTCGGGCGGGGGGAGCTCCTACGAGCAGTACTTC. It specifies CSVSGGGSSYEQYF.

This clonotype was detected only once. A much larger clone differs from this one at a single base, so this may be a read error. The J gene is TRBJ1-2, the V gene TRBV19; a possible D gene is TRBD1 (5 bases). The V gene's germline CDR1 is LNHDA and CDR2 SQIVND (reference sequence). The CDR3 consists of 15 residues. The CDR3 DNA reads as TGTGCCAGTAGTTCACCGGGACGGATTAACTGTGGCTACACCTTC. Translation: CASSSPGRINCGYTF.

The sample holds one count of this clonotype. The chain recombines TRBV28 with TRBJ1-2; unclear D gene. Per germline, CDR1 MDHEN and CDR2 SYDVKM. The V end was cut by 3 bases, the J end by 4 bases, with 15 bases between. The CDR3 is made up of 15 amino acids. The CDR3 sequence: CASSFSQELSYGYTF. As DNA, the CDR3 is TGTGCCAGCAGTTTTAGCCAGGAACTCTCCTATGGCTACACCTTC.